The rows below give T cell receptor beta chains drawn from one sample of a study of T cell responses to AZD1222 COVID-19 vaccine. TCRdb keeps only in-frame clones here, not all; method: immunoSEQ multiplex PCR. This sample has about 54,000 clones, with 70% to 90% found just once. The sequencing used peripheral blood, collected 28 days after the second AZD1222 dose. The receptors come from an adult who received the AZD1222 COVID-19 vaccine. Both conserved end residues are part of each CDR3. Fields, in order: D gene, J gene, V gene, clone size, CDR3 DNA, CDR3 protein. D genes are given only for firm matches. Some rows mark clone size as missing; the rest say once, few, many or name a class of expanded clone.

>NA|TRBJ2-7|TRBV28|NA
TGTGCCAGCAGCACGAGCTCCTACGAGCAGTACTTC
CASSTSSYEQYF
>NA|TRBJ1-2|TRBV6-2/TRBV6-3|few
TGTGCCAGCACCCCTATCCCGGGGAAGAAGAACTATGGCTACACCTTC
CASTPIPGKKNYGYTF
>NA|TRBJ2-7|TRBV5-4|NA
TGTGCCAGCAGCATAGATTCCGGGTTAACGTACGAGCAGTACTTC
CASSIDSGLTYEQYF
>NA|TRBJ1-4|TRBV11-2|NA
TGTGCCAGCAGCTTCCGCCCGGTAAATGAAAAACTGTTTTTT
CASSFRPVNEKLFF
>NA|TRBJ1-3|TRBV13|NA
TGTGCCAGCAGCTTGTCCCCAAACACCATATATTTT
CASSLSPNTIYF
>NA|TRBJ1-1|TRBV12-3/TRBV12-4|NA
TGTGCCAGCAGTTTTGGGGAGCCCCTTGAAGCTTTCTTT
CASSFGEPLEAFF
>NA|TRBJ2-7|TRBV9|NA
TGTGCCAGCAGCTTCGCGGCAGGGGAAAGGTACGAGCAGTACTTC
CASSFAAGERYEQYF
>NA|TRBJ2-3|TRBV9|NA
TGTGCCAGCAGCCCCTCACCACAGGGAGGCACAGATACGCAGTATTTT
CASSPSPQGGTDTQYF
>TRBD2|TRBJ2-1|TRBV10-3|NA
TGTGCCATCAGTGGGCTAGCGGGAGGGAATGAGCAGTTCTTC
CAISGLAGGNEQFF
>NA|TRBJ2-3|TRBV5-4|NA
TGTGCCAGCAGCTTGGGTGGGTCGATTAGCACAGATACGCAGTATTTT
CASSLGGSISTDTQYF
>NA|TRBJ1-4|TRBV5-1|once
TGCGCCAGCAGCTCAGCTCCAAACCCAACTAATGAAAAACTGTTTTTT
CASSSAPNPTNEKLFF
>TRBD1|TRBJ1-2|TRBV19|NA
TGTGCCAGTAGGGTAACGGGACAGAACTATGGCTACACCTTC
CASRVTGQNYGYTF
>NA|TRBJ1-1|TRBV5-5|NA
TGTGCCAGCAGCCCGCTTGGGGGTGTTGGCACTGAAGCTTTCTTT
CASSPLGGVGTEAFF
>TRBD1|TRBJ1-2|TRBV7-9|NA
TGTGCCAGCAGCTCGACCGACAGGGGGCGCGGCTATGGCTACACCTTC
CASSSTDRGRGYGYTF
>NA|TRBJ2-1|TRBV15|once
TGTGCCACCAGCAGAGTTCTTGGGGGAGTCGGCGACAATGAGCAGTTCTTC
CATSRVLGGVGDNEQFF
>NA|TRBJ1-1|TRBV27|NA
TGTGCCAGCAGTACCCGGGCAGAGGCGAACACTGAAGCTTTCTTT
CASSTRAEANTEAFF
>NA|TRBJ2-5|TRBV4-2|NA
TGTGCCAGCAGCCCAGTGGATCGGGGGAGTGAGACCCAGTACTTC
CASSPVDRGSETQYF
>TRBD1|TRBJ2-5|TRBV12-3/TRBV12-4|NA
TGTGCCAGCGGATCCGGGACAGAAGAGACCCAGTACTTC
CASGSGTEETQYF
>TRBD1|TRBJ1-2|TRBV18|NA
TGTGCCAGCTCACCCGGACAGGCCCTATATGGCTACACCTTC
CASSPGQALYGYTF
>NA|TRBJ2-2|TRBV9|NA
TGTGCCAGCAGCGTAGAGATGAAGGGACGGGAGCTGTTTTTT
CASSVEMKGRELFF
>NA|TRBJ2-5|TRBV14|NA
TGTGCCAGCAGCCAACACTATAATCAAGAGACCCAGTACTTC
CASSQHYNQETQYF
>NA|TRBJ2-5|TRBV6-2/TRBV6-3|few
TGTGCCAGCAGTTATATGGGGGCGGTGATCGAGACCCAGTACTTC
CASSYMGAVIETQYF
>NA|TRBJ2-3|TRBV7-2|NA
TGTGCCAGCAGCTTAGCACCCTCGCGCACAGATACGCAGTATTTT
CASSLAPSRTDTQYF
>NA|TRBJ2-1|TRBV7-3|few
TGTGCCAGCAGAGGACTCTCGAATGAGCAGTTCTTC
CASRGLSNEQFF
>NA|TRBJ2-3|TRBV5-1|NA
TGCGCCAGCAGCTTGGAGGCAGATACGCAGTATTTT
CASSLEADTQYF
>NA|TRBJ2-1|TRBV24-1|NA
TGTGCCACCAGTGAAATCAACCCCGGTTCTAGGGGGCAGTTCTTC
CATSEINPGSRGQFF
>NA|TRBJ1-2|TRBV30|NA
TGTGCCTGGAGTGGAGGGGGATACTATGGCTACACCTTC
CAWSGGGYYGYTF
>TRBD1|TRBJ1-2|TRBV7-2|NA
TGTGCCAGCAGCAGTGGACAGGGTCATGGCTACACCTTC
CASSSGQGHGYTF
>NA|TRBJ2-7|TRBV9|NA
TGTGCCAGCAGCGTAGAACCCGACAGTACAGCCTACGAGCAGTACTTC
CASSVEPDSTAYEQYF
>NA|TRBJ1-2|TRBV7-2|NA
TGTGCCAGCAGCCCGGTCGGGACCGGATCCGTTAACTATGGCTACACCTTC
CASSPVGTGSVNYGYTF
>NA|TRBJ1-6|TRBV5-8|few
TGTGCCAGCAGGCGCGCCGGGAACTCCTATAATTCACCCCTCCACTTT
CASRRAGNSYNSPLHF